The rows below give T cell receptor beta chains drawn from one sample of a study of OX40 agonist ivuxolimab in advanced cancers. Sequencing used immunoSEQ multiplex PCR; TCRdb keeps in-frame clones, though not all of them. The table has some 74,000 clones, roughly 88% seen once. This specimen was CD4+ or CD8+ T cells sorted from blood, taken in a trial of the OX40 agonist ivuxolimab. The receptor source for this set is an adult with an advanced solid tumor such as melanoma, head and neck, liver or kidney cancer. CDR3s include the opening cysteine and the closing phenylalanine or tryptophan. Fields, in order: CDR3 protein, CDR3 DNA, CDR3 length, J gene, D gene, clone size, V gene. The D gene is left open where the match is weak. A clone size is listed for some rows: how often the clone was seen (once, few, many), or a class if it is expanded.

cdr3_aa: CASSRGTGSSGANVLTF
cdr3_nt: TGTGCCAGTAGTAGGGGGACAGGGAGCTCTGGGGCCAACGTCCTGACTTTC
cdr3_length: 17
j_call: TRBJ2-6
d_call: TRBD1
clone_size: NA
v_call: TRBV19

cdr3_aa: CASNGGGPPYEQYF
cdr3_nt: TGTGCCAGCAATGGGGGAGGGCCTCCCTACGAGCAGTACTTC
cdr3_length: 14
j_call: TRBJ2-7
d_call: TRBD2
clone_size: NA
v_call: TRBV6-5

cdr3_aa: CASSSWGNTGELFF
cdr3_nt: TGTGCCAGCAGTTCCTGGGGGAACACCGGGGAGCTGTTTTTT
cdr3_length: 14
j_call: TRBJ2-2
d_call: NA
clone_size: once
v_call: TRBV6-1

cdr3_aa: CASSLVGLSRGYEQYF
cdr3_nt: TGTGCCAGCAGCTTAGTGGGACTTAGCCGCGGCTACGAGCAGTACTTC
cdr3_length: 16
j_call: TRBJ2-7
d_call: NA
clone_size: NA
v_call: TRBV11-2

cdr3_aa: CASEVDRANTGELFF
cdr3_nt: TGTGCCAGCGAAGTGGACAGGGCGAACACCGGGGAGCTGTTTTTT
cdr3_length: 15
j_call: TRBJ2-2
d_call: TRBD1
clone_size: NA
v_call: TRBV2

cdr3_aa: CASSLTGEETQYF
cdr3_nt: TGTGCCAGCAGCTTAACGGGAGAAGAGACCCAGTACTTC
cdr3_length: 13
j_call: TRBJ2-5
d_call: NA
clone_size: once
v_call: TRBV11-2

cdr3_aa: CASSMLSGQGNQPQHF
cdr3_nt: TGTGCCAGTAGTATGTTAAGTGGACAGGGCAATCAGCCCCAGCATTTT
cdr3_length: 16
j_call: TRBJ1-5
d_call: TRBD1
clone_size: NA
v_call: TRBV19

cdr3_aa: CASSSRQSYEQYF
cdr3_nt: TGCGCCAGCAGCTCGCGACAGTCCTACGAGCAGTACTTC
cdr3_length: 13
j_call: TRBJ2-7
d_call: NA
clone_size: NA
v_call: TRBV5-1

cdr3_aa: CASSEPARDPLRRAFF
cdr3_nt: TGTGCCAGCAGTGAACCGGCCCGAGACCCCCTGAGAAGAGCTTTCTTT
cdr3_length: 16
j_call: TRBJ1-1
d_call: NA
clone_size: NA
v_call: TRBV6-1

cdr3_aa: CASRGGTADYSYEQYF
cdr3_nt: TGTGCCAGCAGGGGGGGGACTGCCGATTACTCCTACGAGCAGTACTTC
cdr3_length: 16
j_call: TRBJ2-7
d_call: TRBD2
clone_size: NA
v_call: TRBV2

cdr3_aa: CASSLRGNYGYTF
cdr3_nt: TGTGCCAGCAGCTTACGGGGTAACTATGGCTACACCTTC
cdr3_length: 13
j_call: TRBJ1-2
d_call: NA
clone_size: NA
v_call: TRBV7-2

cdr3_aa: CASSPPGLAKIGQFF
cdr3_nt: TGTGCCAGCAGCCCACCAGGACTAGCGAAGATAGGGCAGTTCTTC
cdr3_length: 15
j_call: TRBJ2-1
d_call: TRBD2
clone_size: once
v_call: TRBV28

cdr3_aa: CASSVAGGGTDTQYF
cdr3_nt: TGTGCCAGCAGCGTAGCGGGAGGTGGCACAGATACGCAGTATTTT
cdr3_length: 15
j_call: TRBJ2-3
d_call: TRBD2
clone_size: NA
v_call: TRBV28

cdr3_aa: CASTGGHTPSYEQYF
cdr3_nt: TGTGCCAGCACAGGGGGACATACCCCTTCCTACGAGCAGTACTTC
cdr3_length: 15
j_call: TRBJ2-7
d_call: TRBD1
clone_size: NA
v_call: TRBV28

cdr3_aa: CASSSTSGRANEQFF
cdr3_nt: TGTGCCAGCAGCTCAACTAGCGGGAGGGCCAATGAGCAGTTCTTC
cdr3_length: 15
j_call: TRBJ2-1
d_call: TRBD2
clone_size: few
v_call: TRBV7-3

cdr3_aa: CASSVAGLVETQYF
cdr3_nt: TGTGCCAGCAGCGTAGCAGGGCTGGTAGAGACCCAGTACTTC
cdr3_length: 14
j_call: TRBJ2-5
d_call: NA
clone_size: NA
v_call: TRBV9

cdr3_aa: CASSLDRDYTQYF
cdr3_nt: TGTGCCAGCAGCTTAGACAGGGATTATACGCAGTATTTT
cdr3_length: 13
j_call: TRBJ2-3
d_call: TRBD1
clone_size: NA
v_call: TRBV7-3

cdr3_aa: CASSPRASADTQYF
cdr3_nt: TGTGCCAGCTCACCACGGGCCTCCGCAGATACGCAGTATTTT
cdr3_length: 14
j_call: TRBJ2-3
d_call: NA
clone_size: NA
v_call: TRBV18

cdr3_aa: CASSLGASGYNEQFF
cdr3_nt: TGTGCCAGCAGCTTAGGGGCTAGCGGCTACAATGAGCAGTTCTTC
cdr3_length: 15
j_call: TRBJ2-1
d_call: TRBD2
clone_size: NA
v_call: TRBV7-9

cdr3_aa: CASSGGQENIQYF
cdr3_nt: TGTGCCAGCAGCGGGGGACAAGAAAACATTCAGTACTTC
cdr3_length: 13
j_call: TRBJ2-4
d_call: NA
clone_size: NA
v_call: TRBV5-4

cdr3_aa: CASSIWLADYTGELFF
cdr3_nt: TGTGCCAGTAGTATCTGGCTAGCGGACTACACCGGGGAGCTGTTTTTT
cdr3_length: 16
j_call: TRBJ2-2
d_call: TRBD2
clone_size: NA
v_call: TRBV19

cdr3_aa: CASSLDGTGRNTIYF
cdr3_nt: TGTGCCAGCAGCTTAGACGGGACAGGTAGAAACACCATATATTTT
cdr3_length: 15
j_call: TRBJ1-3
d_call: TRBD1
clone_size: NA
v_call: TRBV7-2

cdr3_aa: CASSFTSGYNEQFF
cdr3_nt: TGTGCCAGCAGCTTTACTAGCGGTTACAATGAGCAGTTCTTC
cdr3_length: 14
j_call: TRBJ2-1
d_call: TRBD2
clone_size: NA
v_call: TRBV7-3

cdr3_aa: CASSPTVNYGYTF
cdr3_nt: TGTGCCAGCTCGCCCACCGTCAACTATGGCTACACCTTC
cdr3_length: 13
j_call: TRBJ1-2
d_call: NA
clone_size: few
v_call: TRBV18

cdr3_aa: CSAEGGTQYF
cdr3_nt: TGCAGTGCTGAGGGGGGGACGCAGTATTTT
cdr3_length: 10
j_call: TRBJ2-3
d_call: NA
clone_size: NA
v_call: TRBV20-1

cdr3_aa: CASSVMDRADYGYTF
cdr3_nt: TGTGCCAGCAGCGTTATGGACAGGGCTGACTATGGCTACACCTTC
cdr3_length: 15
j_call: TRBJ1-2
d_call: TRBD1
clone_size: NA
v_call: TRBV9

cdr3_aa: CASSVARDKGGAGHTF
cdr3_nt: TGTGCCAGCAGCGTAGCTAGGGATAAAGGGGGGGCTGGCCACACCTTC
cdr3_length: 16
j_call: TRBJ1-2
d_call: NA
clone_size: NA
v_call: TRBV9

cdr3_aa: CASSPHDRGTQPQHF
cdr3_nt: TGTGCCAGTAGTCCACACGACAGGGGCACTCAGCCCCAGCATTTT
cdr3_length: 15
j_call: TRBJ1-5
d_call: TRBD1
clone_size: NA
v_call: TRBV19

cdr3_aa: CASSPPSVDTQYF
cdr3_nt: TGTGCCAGCTCACCTCCGTCGGTCGATACGCAGTATTTT
cdr3_length: 13
j_call: TRBJ2-3
d_call: NA
clone_size: NA
v_call: TRBV18

cdr3_aa: CASSIEIRRGGTEAFF
cdr3_nt: TGTGCCAGTAGTATAGAAATAAGGAGGGGTGGCACTGAAGCTTTCTTT
cdr3_length: 16
j_call: TRBJ1-1
d_call: NA
clone_size: once
v_call: TRBV19

cdr3_aa: CAISKGEVETQYF
cdr3_nt: TGTGCCATCAGTAAGGGAGAAGTAGAGACCCAGTACTTC
cdr3_length: 13
j_call: TRBJ2-5
d_call: NA
clone_size: few
v_call: TRBV10-3

cdr3_aa: CASRRGGVGEKLFF
cdr3_nt: TGTGCCAGCAGGCGGGGGGGGGTGGGGGAAAAACTGTTTTTT
cdr3_length: 14
j_call: TRBJ1-4
d_call: NA
clone_size: NA
v_call: TRBV27

cdr3_aa: CASSPMGTESSYEQYF
cdr3_nt: TGTGCCAGCAGTCCCATGGGGACAGAAAGCTCCTACGAGCAGTACTTC
cdr3_length: 16
j_call: TRBJ2-7
d_call: TRBD1
clone_size: NA
v_call: TRBV28

cdr3_aa: CSVEIRNTQYF
cdr3_nt: TGCAGCGTTGAAATACGAAATACGCAGTATTTT
cdr3_length: 11
j_call: TRBJ2-3
d_call: NA
clone_size: NA
v_call: TRBV29-1

cdr3_aa: CASSRIRGLSEKLFF
cdr3_nt: TGTGCCAGCAGCAGAATCAGGGGGCTGAGTGAAAAACTGTTTTTT
cdr3_length: 15
j_call: TRBJ1-4
d_call: TRBD1
clone_size: NA
v_call: TRBV28

cdr3_aa: CASSAGGQGVNEQFF
cdr3_nt: TGTGCCAGCAGCGCTGGGGGGCAGGGCGTTAATGAGCAGTTCTTC
cdr3_length: 15
j_call: TRBJ2-1
d_call: NA
clone_size: NA
v_call: TRBV28

cdr3_aa: CAWSPDRPTYNSPLHF
cdr3_nt: TGTGCCTGGAGTCCGGACAGGCCCACCTATAATTCACCCCTCCACTTT
cdr3_length: 16
j_call: TRBJ1-6
d_call: TRBD1
clone_size: NA
v_call: TRBV30

cdr3_aa: CASSLGQGNGYTF
cdr3_nt: TGTGCCAGCAGTTTAGGACAGGGGAATGGCTACACCTTC
cdr3_length: 13
j_call: TRBJ1-2
d_call: TRBD1
clone_size: NA
v_call: TRBV28

cdr3_aa: CASSRTGTDYTEAFF
cdr3_nt: TGTGCCAGCAGTAGAACCGGGACCGATTACACTGAAGCTTTCTTT
cdr3_length: 15
j_call: TRBJ1-1
d_call: NA
clone_size: NA
v_call: TRBV28

cdr3_aa: CASSLRAGTDTQYF
cdr3_nt: TGTGCCAGCTCTCTTAGGGCCGGCACAGATACGCAGTATTTT
cdr3_length: 14
j_call: TRBJ2-3
d_call: NA
clone_size: once
v_call: TRBV18

cdr3_aa: CASSPTEMNTEAFF
cdr3_nt: TGTGCTAGCAGCCCAACAGAGATGAACACTGAAGCTTTCTTT
cdr3_length: 14
j_call: TRBJ1-1
d_call: NA
clone_size: NA
v_call: TRBV7-7

cdr3_aa: CASSPLRTVYEQYF
cdr3_nt: TGTGCCAGCAGCCCCCTCCGGACAGTCTACGAGCAGTACTTC
cdr3_length: 14
j_call: TRBJ2-7
d_call: NA
clone_size: NA
v_call: TRBV28

cdr3_aa: CASSKTRGTSGSPHEQYF
cdr3_nt: TGTGCCAGCTCAAAAACCAGGGGAACTAGCGGGAGTCCCCACGAGCAGTACTTC
cdr3_length: 18
j_call: TRBJ2-7
d_call: TRBD2
clone_size: NA
v_call: TRBV18

cdr3_aa: CASSQESHGNTGELFF
cdr3_nt: TGTGCCAGCAGCCAAGAATCCCACGGAAACACCGGGGAGCTGTTTTTT
cdr3_length: 16
j_call: TRBJ2-2
d_call: NA
clone_size: NA
v_call: TRBV4-2

cdr3_aa: CASSPGQVSLNQPQHF
cdr3_nt: TGTGCCAGCTCCCCGGGACAGGTCTCCTTGAATCAGCCCCAGCATTTT
cdr3_length: 16
j_call: TRBJ1-5
d_call: TRBD1
clone_size: NA
v_call: TRBV18

cdr3_aa: CASSLGSGQGTDTQYF
cdr3_nt: TGTGCCAGCAGCTTAGGTTCGGGGCAGGGCACAGATACGCAGTATTTT
cdr3_length: 16
j_call: TRBJ2-3
d_call: NA
clone_size: NA
v_call: TRBV5-8

cdr3_aa: CAWRVKGKETQYF
cdr3_nt: TGTGCCTGGAGGGTCAAGGGGAAAGAGACCCAGTACTTC
cdr3_length: 13
j_call: TRBJ2-5
d_call: NA
clone_size: NA
v_call: TRBV30

cdr3_aa: CASSLGQGGEKLFF
cdr3_nt: TGTGCCAGCTCACTTGGACAGGGAGGTGAAAAACTGTTTTTT
cdr3_length: 14
j_call: TRBJ1-4
d_call: TRBD1
clone_size: once
v_call: TRBV18